This is a list of T cell receptor beta chains from one sample in a study of STAT5B mutations in CD4+ large granular lymphocyte leukemia. The protocol was immunoSEQ multiplex PCR, while the TCRdb copy is restricted to in-frame clones and leaves out a portion. The table includes over 35,000 clones, less than 85% detected once. Specimen: CD4+ T cells from blood buffy coats. These receptors were obtained from a human donor in good health. The CDR3 runs from the conserved cysteine through the conserved F or W. A D gene is named only where the DNA matches it firmly. Clone size is stated in some rows and not others, as once, few, many or a class when expanded.

v_call,j_call,clone_size,d_call,cdr3_aa,cdr3_nt
TRBV5-1,TRBJ1-1,NA,NA,CASSWVRPNTEAFF,TGCGCCAGCAGCTGGGTGCGGCCGAACACTGAAGCTTTCTTT
TRBV6-5,TRBJ1-4,NA,NA,CASSYVGQGSEKLFF,TGTGCCAGCAGTTACGTAGGGCAGGGGTCCGAAAAACTGTTTTTT
TRBV7-3,TRBJ1-1,NA,NA,CASSFDGNTEAFF,TGTGCCAGCAGCTTCGACGGAAACACTGAAGCTTTCTTT
TRBV15,TRBJ2-3,NA,NA,CATSRGRRAGLFTDTQYF,TGTGCCACCAGCAGAGGACGAAGGGCGGGACTCTTCACAGATACGCAGTATTTT
TRBV5-1,TRBJ1-4,NA,TRBD1,CASSLQGQGATNEKLFF,TGCGCCAGCAGCCTCCAGGGGCAGGGGGCGACTAATGAAAAACTGTTTTTT
TRBV5-1,TRBJ1-3,NA,NA,CASSLGIGSSGNTIYF,TGCGCCAGCAGCTTGGGTATAGGGAGCTCTGGAAACACCATATATTTT
TRBV2,TRBJ2-7,NA,NA,CASSVLGYEQYF,TGTGCCAGCAGTGTTTTGGGCTACGAGCAGTACTTC
TRBV18,TRBJ1-1,few,TRBD1,CASSPGQGSEAFF,TGTGCCAGCTCACCTGGACAGGGGTCTGAAGCTTTCTTT
TRBV7-2,TRBJ2-3,NA,NA,CASSLWGGLTDTQYF,TGTGCCAGCAGCTTATGGGGGGGGCTAACAGATACGCAGTATTTT
TRBV6-1,TRBJ2-5,NA,TRBD2,CASLFGGGETQYF,TGTGCCAGCCTGTTCGGGGGAGGGGAGACCCAGTACTTC
TRBV25-1,TRBJ2-2,once,TRBD1,CASSELDRSTGELFF,TGTGCCAGCAGTGAGCTGGACAGGAGCACCGGGGAGCTGTTTTTT
TRBV29-1,TRBJ2-3,NA,NA,CSVVRRREDTQYF,TGCAGCGTTGTTCGGAGGCGAGAAGATACGCAGTATTTT
TRBV18,TRBJ2-7,NA,NA,CASSPATGYEQYF,TGTGCCAGCTCACCAGCGACAGGATACGAGCAGTACTTC
TRBV6-6,TRBJ1-3,NA,TRBD1,CASSTVGQGSGNTIYF,TGTGCCAGCAGTACCGTGGGACAGGGCTCTGGAAACACCATATATTTT
TRBV5-1,TRBJ2-7,once,TRBD1,CASSQDRVSEQYF,TGCGCCAGCAGCCAGGACAGGGTCAGCGAGCAGTACTTC
TRBV5-6,TRBJ2-3,once,NA,CASSLDSTDTQYF,TGTGCCAGCAGCTTGGACAGCACAGATACGCAGTATTTT
TRBV18,TRBJ1-5,NA,TRBD1,CASSPPGQGGNQPQHF,TGTGCCAGCTCACCCCCGGGACAGGGGGGCAATCAGCCCCAGCATTTT
TRBV6-1,TRBJ2-7,few,NA,CASTVGSPYEQYF,TGTGCCAGCACCGTAGGCAGCCCCTACGAGCAGTACTTC
TRBV29-1,TRBJ2-1,few,NA,CSVEYYRGKNNEQFF,TGCAGCGTTGAATATTATAGGGGTAAGAACAATGAGCAGTTCTTC
TRBV30,TRBJ2-7,NA,NA,CAWSLLSYEQYF,TGTGCCTGGAGTCTCCTCTCCTACGAGCAGTACTTC
TRBV7-9,TRBJ2-3,NA,NA,CASSLKGLPTDTQYF,TGTGCCAGCAGCTTAAAAGGGCTACCCACAGATACGCAGTATTTT
TRBV7-7,TRBJ2-5,NA,NA,CASSPGQAETQYF,TGTGCCAGCAGCCCAGGACAAGCAGAGACCCAGTACTTC
TRBV30,TRBJ1-3,once,TRBD1,CASNRGLGNTIYF,TGTGCCTCTAACAGGGGGCTAGGAAACACCATATATTTT
TRBV30,TRBJ1-2,NA,NA,CAWGGQGFIYGYTF,TGTGCCTGGGGCGGGCAGGGTTTCATCTATGGCTACACCTTC
TRBV5-1,TRBJ1-1,few,NA,CASSRFMNTEAFF,TGCGCCAGTTCCCGATTCATGAACACTGAAGCTTTCTTT
TRBV5-1,TRBJ2-7,NA,NA,CASSLRRDEQYF,TGCGCCAGCAGCTTGAGGAGGGACGAGCAGTACTTC
TRBV4-1,TRBJ1-2,NA,TRBD1,CASSQENKAGTGGFYGYTF,TGCGCCAGCAGCCAGGAGAACAAAGCCGGGACAGGGGGTTTTTATGGCTACACCTTC
TRBV15,TRBJ2-3,NA,NA,CATSRDSSADTQYF,TGTGCCACCAGCAGAGATAGCTCCGCAGATACGCAGTATTTT
TRBV18,TRBJ1-6,once,TRBD1,CASSPGQGVNSPLHF,TGTGCCAGCTCACCCGGACAGGGAGTGAATTCACCCCTCCACTTT
TRBV29-1,TRBJ2-7,NA,NA,CSVVRQDYEQYF,TGCAGCGTTGTTAGACAAGACTACGAGCAGTACTTC
TRBV5-1,TRBJ2-6,NA,TRBD1,CASSLTWDRASGANVLTF,TGCGCCAGCAGCTTGACCTGGGACAGGGCGTCTGGGGCCAACGTCCTGACTTTC
TRBV18,TRBJ2-5,NA,NA,CASSPRAANQETQYF,TGTGCCAGCTCACCACGAGCGGCTAACCAAGAGACCCAGTACTTC
TRBV11-3,TRBJ2-2,once,TRBD1,CASSLGRGRSGELFF,TGTGCCAGCAGCTTGGGCAGGGGGCGCTCCGGGGAGCTGTTTTTT
TRBV29-1,TRBJ1-1,NA,NA,CSALTVNTEAFF,TGCAGCGCCTTGACAGTGAACACTGAAGCTTTCTTT
TRBV5-5,TRBJ2-7,NA,NA,CASSLGPGAEQYF,TGTGCCAGCAGCTTGGGTCCAGGGGCCGAGCAGTACTTC
TRBV30,TRBJ1-1,NA,NA,CAWSLSGSGPRSEAFF,TGTGCCTGGAGCCTTTCGGGATCAGGGCCAAGGAGTGAAGCTTTCTTT
TRBV9,TRBJ2-7,NA,TRBD1,CASSITGVPYEQYF,TGTGCCAGCAGTATAACAGGGGTCCCTTACGAGCAGTACTTC
TRBV4-3,TRBJ2-2,NA,TRBD2,CASSQGRGGDGGELFF,TGCGCCAGCAGCCAAGGGCGGGGGGGCGACGGCGGGGAGCTGTTTTTT
TRBV10-2,TRBJ2-5,NA,TRBD2,CASRGAGVGETQYF,TGCGCCAGCAGGGGAGCGGGAGTGGGAGAGACCCAGTACTTC
TRBV7-2,TRBJ1-2,NA,NA,CASSPLRNYGYTF,TGTGCCAGCAGCCCCCTCAGAAACTATGGCTACACCTTC
TRBV5-1,TRBJ1-1,NA,TRBD1,CASSEGQGAQIEAFF,TGCGCCAGCAGCGAGGGACAGGGGGCGCAGATTGAAGCTTTCTTT
TRBV11-1,TRBJ1-1,NA,TRBD1,CASSSGTGVAVNTEAFF,TGTGCCAGCAGCTCGGGGACAGGGGTTGCGGTGAACACTGAAGCTTTCTTT
TRBV2,TRBJ2-1,NA,TRBD2,CASRGASGGIRNEQFF,TGTGCCAGCCGTGGGGCTAGCGGGGGGATAAGAAATGAGCAGTTCTTC
TRBV28,TRBJ1-1,NA,NA,CASTPPTGGRDTEAFF,TGTGCCAGCACCCCCCCTACCGGTGGGAGGGACACTGAAGCTTTCTTT
TRBV4-2,TRBJ2-3,NA,TRBD1,CASSQPTGQDATDTQYF,TGTGCCAGCAGCCAACCGACCGGACAGGACGCCACAGATACGCAGTATTTT
TRBV15,TRBJ1-3,NA,NA,CATSRWTVRVVSGNTIYF,TGTGCCACCAGCCGATGGACAGTGAGGGTGGTCTCTGGAAACACCATATATTTT